This T cell receptor beta chain was obtained from a study of tumor and adjacent non-tumor tissue in lung cancer. Study details: Histology: about a dozen adenocarcinoma, a couple of squamous cell carcinoma, 1 small cell lung cancer.

This CDR3 region has 16 residues. In germline, CDR1 is MNHNY, CDR2 SVGAGI (reference sequence). This sample's RNA came from whole unsorted tissue. As for this clonotype: Antigen: not known. A much larger clone is a single base away; this may be a read error.

Study-wide results and limits: In normal lung, the top 100 clones were significantly more dominant than in tumor. Shorter survival was associated with higher TCR diversity in tumors. Significantly higher TCR diversity was found in tumor than normal lung.

TCRbeta libraries were built with three rounds of nested PCR, modified from ARM-PCR. TCRdb fed the multiplex PCR reads into MiXCR, producing one record per CDR3 protein. The repertoire holds over 130,000 distinct CDR3 sequences, with 66% as singletons. The source material was lung tumor tissue. The sequence came from a man aged 60 to 75 with small cell lung cancer. The rearrangement uses TRBV6-6 and TRBJ1-2; TRBD1 aligns across 7 bases. The CDR3: CASRYSAGQSNYGYTF. Written as DNA, the CDR3 is TGTGCCAGCCGTTACTCGGCGGGACAGTCTAACTATGGCTACACCTTC.